This T cell receptor beta chain is from a study of patients and donors after allogeneic stem cell transplantation. TCRdb re-derived calls from the RT-PCR reads in MiXCR, one entry per CDR3 protein. There are about a million distinct CDR3 sequences in the sample; about a sixth occur only once, and roughly 6.4% lies in the top ten. The CDR3 runs to 14 residues. V lost 8 bases to trimming and J lost 3 bases, with 16 bases between them. The table lists this clonotype with a few counts. This clonotype was obtained from a human donor who was either an allogeneic HSCT recipient or a stem cell or donor lymphocyte infusion donor (not recorded which). It is not recorded whose cells these are; they may come from a transplant donor. The sequencing input was blood, either unsorted or a sorted T cell fraction (not recorded which). This rearrangement joins TRBV12-3 or TRBV12-4 to TRBJ1-1; D is unresolved. As DNA, the CDR3 is TGTGCCAGCTGCCGACACGGCGGGGACACTGAAGCTTTCTTT. Translating gives CASCRHGGDTEAFF.